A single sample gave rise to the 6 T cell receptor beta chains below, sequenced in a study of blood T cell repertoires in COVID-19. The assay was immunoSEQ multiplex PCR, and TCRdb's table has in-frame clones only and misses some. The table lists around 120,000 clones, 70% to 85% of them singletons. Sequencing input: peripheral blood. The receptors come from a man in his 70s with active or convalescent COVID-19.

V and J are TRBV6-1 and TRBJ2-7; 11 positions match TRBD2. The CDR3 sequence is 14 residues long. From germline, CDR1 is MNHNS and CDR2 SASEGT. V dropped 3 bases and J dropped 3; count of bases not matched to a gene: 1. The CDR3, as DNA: TGTGCCAGCAGTGATAGCGGGAGGGGCTACGAGCAGTACTTC. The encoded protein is CASSDSGRGYEQYF.

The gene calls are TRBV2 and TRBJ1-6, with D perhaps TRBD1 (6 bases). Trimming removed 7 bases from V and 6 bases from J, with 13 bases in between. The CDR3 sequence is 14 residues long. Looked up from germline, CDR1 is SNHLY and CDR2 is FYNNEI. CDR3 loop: CASTMTGFNSPLHF. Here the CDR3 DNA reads TGTGCCAGCACCATGACAGGCTTTAATTCACCCCTCCACTTT.

As DNA, the CDR3 is TGCGCCAGCAACACGGGGGGCACCTACAATGAGCAGTTCTTC. The encoded protein is CASNTGGTYNEQFF. The chain combines TRBV10-2 with TRBJ2-1; a possible D gene is TRBD2 (7 bases). The V gene's germline CDR1 is WSHSY and CDR2 SAAADI. The CDR3 contains 14 residues. V lost 7 bases, J lost 2 bases, and 12 bases lay in between.

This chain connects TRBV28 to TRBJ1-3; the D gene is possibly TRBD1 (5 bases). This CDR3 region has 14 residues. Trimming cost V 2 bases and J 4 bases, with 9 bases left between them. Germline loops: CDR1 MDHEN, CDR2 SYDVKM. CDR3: CASSLGHTGNTIYF. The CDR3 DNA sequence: TGTGCCAGCAGTTTAGGACATACCGGAAACACCATATATTTT.

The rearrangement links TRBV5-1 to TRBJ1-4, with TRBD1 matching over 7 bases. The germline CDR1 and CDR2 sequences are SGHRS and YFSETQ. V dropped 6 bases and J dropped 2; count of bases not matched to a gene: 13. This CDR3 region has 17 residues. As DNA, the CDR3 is TGCGCCAGCACCCGTACAGGGGAAGGACGGACTAATGAAAAACTGTTTTTT. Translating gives CASTRTGEGRTNEKLFF.

CDR3 region: CASGLWRSGTEAFF. The CDR3 DNA reads TGTGCTAGTGGTTTATGGAGGAGTGGCACTGAAGCTTTCTTT. The chain has TRBV12-5 and TRBJ1-1; D remains unclear. Trimming stripped 3 bases from V and 4 bases from J, with 12 bases between. The CDR3 contains 14 residues. From germline, CDR1 is LGHNT and CDR2 FRNRAP. Using reference TRBV12-5 and TRBJ1-1 for the parts outside the CDR3, the full variable domain is DARVTQTPRHKVTEMGQEVTMRCQPILGHNTVFWYRQTMMQGLELLAYFRNRAPLDDSGMPKDRFSAEMPDATLATLKIQPSEPRDSAVYFCASGLWRSGTEAFFGQGTRLTVV.